One and the same sample provided the 28 T cell receptor beta chains below, sequenced in a study of metastatic and nonmetastatic thyroid tumors. No patient received treatment before thyroid surgery. TCRdb redid the clone calls on the PCR reads using MiXCR. The sample contains tens of thousands of clones, around 27% of which appear only once. The specimen sequenced was blood. The receptors here all came from a male donor with papillary thyroid cancer or a benign thyroid nodule (not recorded which). Some clones in this sample may be carry-over from other donors' samples.

This clone showed up just a few times. The V gene is TRBV3-1, the J gene TRBJ2-7; D remains unclear. The CDR3 has 13 residues. Per germline, CDR1 LGHDT and CDR2 YNNKEL (reference sequence). The V end was cut by 3 bases, the J end by 6 bases, with 12 bases between. The CDR3 loop is CASSQTPQAEQYF. In DNA form, the CDR3 reads TGTGCCAGCAGCCAGACACCTCAGGCCGAGCAGTACTTC.

This chain uses TRBV7-9 with TRBJ2-1; a weak D match, TRBD2 (6 bases). V dropped 5 bases and J dropped 9 bases, with 8 bases sitting between them. The CDR3 covers 11 residues. In germline, CDR1 is SEHNR, CDR2 FQNEAQ (reference sequence). CDR3: CASSRGIEQFF. CDR3 bases: TGTGCCAGCAGCCGGGGGATTGAGCAGTTCTTC. Variable domain in full (rest from reference TRBV7-9 and TRBJ2-1): DTGVSQNPRHKITKRGQNVTFRCDPISEHNRLYWYRQTLGQGPEFLTYFQNEAQLEKSRLLSDRFSAERPKGSFSTLEIQRTEQGDSAMYLCASSRGIEQFFGPGTRLTVL.

Sample share makes this clone medium-sized. This rearrangement joins TRBV5-5 to TRBJ2-7, with a weak D call TRBD2 (5 bases). This CDR3 comprises 13 residues. V was cut by 4 bases and J by 6 bases, with 14 bases left in between. Germline assignment: CDR1 SGHKS and CDR2 YYEKEE (reference sequence). The chain's CDR3 is CASSELDPGEQYF. CDR3 coding DNA: TGTGCCAGCAGCGAACTAGACCCGGGCGAGCAGTACTTC.

The V gene is TRBV18, the J gene TRBJ2-7; 8 bases fit TRBD2. The germline V gene has CDR1 KGHSH and CDR2 LQKENI. Losses at the gene ends were 0 bases for V and 2 bases for J; bases not matched to a gene: 3. The CDR3 loop spans 15 amino acids. As DNA, the CDR3 is TGTGCCAGCTCACCACCGAGCGGGAGCACCTACGAGCAGTACTTC. Amino acids: CASSPPSGSTYEQYF.

This clone was counted many times. The rearrangement links TRBV4-1 to TRBJ2-2, with D unresolved. Trimming cost V 1 base and J 7 bases, with 10 bases left between them. The CDR3 covers 14 residues. Germline V gene lookup returns CDR1 MGHRA and CDR2 YSYEKL. CDR3 amino acids: CASSQGISGGELFF. The CDR3 nucleotides are TGCGCCAGCAGCCAAGGGATCTCAGGCGGGGAGCTGTTTTTT.

This clone was seen more than once but under ten times. The V and J genes are TRBV15 and TRBJ2-2; 7 bases agree with TRBD1. CDR3 length: 15 residues. The germline gives CDR1 LNHNV, CDR2 YYDKDF (reference sequence). V shed 7 bases, J shed 4 bases, and the junction held 9 bases outside the gene matches. DNA of the CDR3: TGTGCCACCATCATTGACAGGGACGGCACCGGGGAGCTGTTTTTT. Its protein product is CATIIDRDGTGELFF.

This clone was seen many times. This sequence joins TRBV18 and TRBJ2-7, with 9 positions matching TRBD2. This CDR3 is 16 amino acids long. V gave up 3 bases and J gave up 3 bases; unmatched junction bases: 9. Germline CDR1 KGHSH, CDR2 LQKENI. CDR3 DNA sequence: TGTGCCAGCTCACCCCCAGCGGGGGGCGAACGCTACGAGCAGTACTTC. This encodes CASSPPAGGERYEQYF.

The rearrangement uses TRBV20-1 and TRBJ1-1; unclear D gene. CDR1 is DFQATT and CDR2 is SNEGSKA in the germline V gene (reference sequence). The CDR3 loop spans 11 amino acids. Trimming took off 1 base at V and 1 base at J, with 1 base between the two ends. This CDR3 is CSARGNTEAFF. CDR3 nucleotides: TGCAGTGCTAGAGGGAACACTGAAGCTTTCTTT.

This clone was observed a handful of times. The rearrangement joins TRBV4-1 to TRBJ1-5; D unclear. Germline V CDR1 and CDR2: MGHRA, YSYEKL. The CDR3 spans 13 residues. The germline V and J ends were trimmed by 0 bases and 6 bases, with 6 bases remaining between them. The CDR3 reads CASSQEVSQPQHF. CDR3 in DNA: TGCGCCAGCAGCCAAGAGGTATCTCAGCCCCAGCATTTT.

In this sample, this clone turned up many times. A clone one base away is much larger, so this may be a read error. This rearrangement joins TRBV27 to TRBJ2-7; D is tentatively TRBD1 or TRBD2 (5 bases each). Germline V gene data show CDR1 as MNHEY and CDR2 as SMNVEV (reference sequence). The length of the CDR3 is 15 residues. The CDR3 bases are TGTGCCAGCAGTTTATGGCAGGGACCTTCCTACGAGCGGTACTTC. Protein product: CASSLWQGPSYERYF.

This clone was seen repeatedly, ten times or more. This chain joins TRBV9 and TRBJ2-3, with D uncertain. V dropped 1 base and J dropped 0 bases, with 9 bases sitting between them. The CDR3 spans 15 residues. The germline V gene encodes CDR1 SGDLS and CDR2 YYNGEE. The CDR3 here is CASSVTPASTDTQYF. Written as DNA, the CDR3 is TGTGCCAGCAGCGTAACCCCGGCCAGCACAGATACGCAGTATTTT.

In its sample, this clone ranks as medium-sized (0.01 to 0.1%). This chain uses TRBV28 with TRBJ2-7; no reliable D call. CDR1 is MDHEN, CDR2 SYDVKM, per germline. V lost 9 bases and J 3 bases, leaving 12 bases between the germline ends. The CDR3 has 12 residues. The CDR3 region is CASYTSLYEQYF. In nucleotides, the CDR3 is TGTGCCAGTTATACCTCTCTCTACGAGCAGTACTTC. Filled out from reference TRBV28 and TRBJ2-7, the complete variable domain reads DVKVTQSSRYLVKRTGEKVFLECVQDMDHENMFWYRQDPGLGLRLIYFSYDVKMKEKGDIPEGYSVSREKKERFSLILESASTNQTSMYLCASYTSLYEQYFGPGTRLTVT.

This clone was detected ten times or more. V and J are TRBV12-3 or TRBV12-4 and TRBJ2-1, with 11 bases lining up with TRBD2. V dropped 1 base and J dropped 5; count of bases not matched to a gene: 16. The CDR3 is 20 amino acids. The CDR3 loop is CASSLDRAIIAGGTNNEQFF. For the CDR3, the DNA is TGTGCCAGCAGTTTAGACAGGGCAATCATAGCGGGAGGGACCAACAATGAGCAGTTCTTC.

This clone turned up a few times. In DNA form, the CDR3 reads TGTGCCAGCAGTCTGGGACAGGGGGCTTACAATGAGCAGTTCTTC. Its translation: CASSLGQGAYNEQFF. The chain has TRBV12-3 or TRBV12-4 and TRBJ2-1; 12 bases are shared with TRBD1. With V trimmed by 5 bases and J by 4 bases, 3 bases remained unmatched. This CDR3 is 15 amino acids long.

The genes are TRBV11-2 and TRBJ1-6; D uncertain. There are 15 residues in the CDR3. CDR1 is SGHAT and CDR2 is FQNNGV in the germline V gene. V lost 0 bases to trimming and J lost 5 bases, with 8 bases between them. The CDR3 DNA reads TGTGCCAGCAGCTTAGAGAGCCGGAATAATTCACCCCTCCACTTT. Translating gives CASSLESRNNSPLHF.

This clone appeared many times. This sequence joins TRBV5-1 and TRBJ2-6; D is tentatively TRBD1 or TRBD2 (6 bases each). The ends were cut back, 0 bases at V and 0 bases at J, with 13 bases in the middle. The CDR3 is 18 amino acids. The germline V gene encodes CDR1 SGHRS and CDR2 YFSETQ. Here the CDR3 reads CASSLELGGSSGANVLTF. The DNA of the CDR3 is TGCGCCAGCAGCTTGGAATTAGGGGGGTCCTCTGGGGCCAACGTCCTGACTTTC.

The sample holds a few counts of this clone. The chain is built from TRBV28 and TRBJ1-6, with 12 bases that match TRBD1. CDR3 length equals 14 residues. V lost 6 bases, J lost 9 bases, and 3 bases stayed unmatched. The germline gives CDR1 MDHEN, CDR2 SYDVKM. The DNA for the CDR3 is TGTGCCAGCAGGGGGACAGGGGGCGGTTCACCCCTCCACTTT. Residues: CASRGTGGGSPLHF.

This sequence joins TRBV6-1 and TRBJ2-1; D gene uncertain. Deletions cut 1 base from V and 6 bases from J, with 13 bases between. This CDR3 has 15 amino acids. Looked up from germline, CDR1 is MNHNS and CDR2 is SASEGT. Here the CDR3 reads CASSEVCTALNEQFF. For the CDR3, the DNA is TGTGCCAGCAGTGAAGTATGCACAGCCCTCAATGAGCAGTTCTTC.

The CDR3 region is CASSLGAGYEQYF. The CDR3 bases are TGTGCCAGCAGCTTAGGGGCTGGCTACGAGCAGTACTTC. The chain couples TRBV7-9 to TRBJ2-7; D is unresolved. The CDR3 is 13 residues long. From germline, CDR1 is SEHNR and CDR2 FQNEAQ (reference sequence). Trimming took off 1 base at V and 3 bases at J, with 7 bases between the two ends.

V and J are TRBV16 and TRBJ2-1; D is possibly TRBD2 (6 bases). The CDR3 runs to 14 residues. CDR1 KGHSY and CDR2 FQNENV come from the germline V gene. Trimming shortened V by 4 bases and J by 6 bases, and 13 bases separated the two germline ends. DNA for the CDR3: TGTGCCAGCAGCCGGGACTCCTTACTCAATGAGCAGTTCTTC. Translation gives CASSRDSLLNEQFF.

V and J are TRBV4-3 and TRBJ1-6, with D uncertain. Per the germline V gene, CDR1 is LGHNA and CDR2 is YSLEER. Trimming stripped 2 bases from V and 10 bases from J, with 6 bases between. This CDR3 is 12 amino acids long. The CDR3 is CASSQSDSPLHF. As DNA, the CDR3 is TGCGCCAGCAGCCAATCGGACTCACCCCTCCACTTT.

This clone was found a few times. The rearrangement uses TRBV6-1 and TRBJ1-6; D is possibly TRBD1 (6 bases). Germline loops: CDR1 MNHNS, CDR2 SASEGT. This CDR3 contains 13 residues. The germline V and J ends were trimmed by 6 bases and 11 bases, with 14 bases remaining between them. CDR3 sequence: CASSNRVEAPLHF. As DNA, the CDR3 is TGTGCCAGCAGCAACAGGGTGGAGGCACCCCTCCACTTT.

Written as DNA, the CDR3 is TGTGCCAGCAGCCGGAACACAGGGGCCACTAGCACAGATACGCAGTATTTT. This encodes CASSRNTGATSTDTQYF. The gene calls are TRBV14 and TRBJ2-3; 7 bases map to TRBD1. Germline CDR1 and CDR2: SGHDN and FVKESK. The CDR3 consists of 17 residues. With 4 bases clipped from V and 0 bases from J, the junction kept 10 bases outside the gene matches.

This chain connects TRBV25-1 to TRBJ1-4, with D possibly matching TRBD1 (5 bases). V was cut by 7 bases and J by 9 bases, with 18 bases left in between. Germline CDR1 and CDR2: MGHDK and SYGVNS. There are 14 residues in the CDR3. The CDR3, as DNA: TGTGCCAGCAAAGGTGATAGGGGAGACAAAAAACTGTTTTTT. It yields the protein CASKGDRGDKKLFF.

The chain has TRBV28 and TRBJ2-7; D possibly corresponds to TRBD2 (5 bases). V lost 3 bases to trimming and J lost 6 bases, with 15 bases between them. The CDR3 is 14 residues long. CDR1 and CDR2 from the germline V gene are MDHEN and SYDVKM. CDR3 nucleotide sequence: TGTGCCAGCAGTTTCGGGGTGCGCGGGCGCGAGCAGTACTTC. Amino acids: CASSFGVRGREQYF. The full variable domain, its missing parts supplied by reference TRBV28 and TRBJ2-7, is DVKVTQSSRYLVKRTGEKVFLECVQDMDHENMFWYRQDPGLGLRLIYFSYDVKMKEKGDIPEGYSVSREKKERFSLILESASTNQTSMYLCASSFGVRGREQYFGPGTRLTVT.

The sample holds many counts of this clone. The rearrangement joins TRBV10-2 to TRBJ1-5, with D maybe TRBD1 (5 bases). Deletions cut 4 bases from V and 7 bases from J, with 20 bases between. This CDR3 is built from 16 residues. Germline lookup yields CDR1 WSHSY and CDR2 SAAADI. In DNA, the CDR3 is TGCGCCAGCAGTGGGGCGGGGACGGCCGCGGGCCAGCCCCAGCATTTT. The encoded protein is CASSGAGTAAGQPQHF.

This clone is medium-sized in the sample. J is TRBJ2-7 and V is TRBV4-1; 10 bases agree with TRBD2. The V segment lost 1 base and the J segment 5 bases; nucleotides outside the gene matches: 14. Germline V gene data show CDR1 as MGHRA and CDR2 as YSYEKL. The CDR3 extends over 18 amino acids. CDR3 coding DNA: TGCGCCAGCAGCCAAGTGAGCTATTTGGGGACTAGCGTCGACGAGCAGTACTTC. Protein: CASSQVSYLGTSVDEQYF.

The genes are TRBV6-4 and TRBJ2-3; D not certain. The CDR3 loop spans 14 amino acids. In germline, CDR1 is MRHNA, CDR2 SNTAGT. V lost 4 bases and J 0 bases, leaving 8 bases between the germline ends. This CDR3 reads CASSVSVSTDTQYF. The CDR3 DNA follows: TGTGCCAGCAGTGTAAGCGTGAGCACAGATACGCAGTATTTT.